The 32 T cell receptor beta chains presented below share a single source sample, sequenced in a study of Graves' ophthalmopathy and Graves' hyperthyroidism. RNA transcripts yielded amplified TCR beta CDR3 regions. HTBI primers were used in a first-round RT-PCR, which preceded a second-round multiplex PCR. TCRdb recomputed calls from the multiplex PCR reads with MiXCR, one row per CDR3 protein. This sample has 650,000 to 900,000 distinct CDR3 sequences; roughly 41% occur once, and the top ten carry about 40%. The sequenced sample was peripheral blood. The source of these receptors is an adult man with Graves' ophthalmopathy.

This clonotype appeared a single time. At one of its ends the junction is not consistent with the germline gene, which may arise from a read error. The DNA for the CDR3 is TGTGCCAGCAGCTTAAGGGGGCTAGCGGGCCGGGGAGAGACCCACTACTTC. It codes for CASSLRGLAGRGETHYF. This chain joins TRBV7-3 and TRBJ2-5, with TRBD2 identical over 8 bases. Germline V gene lookup returns CDR1 SGHTA and CDR2 FQGTGA. This CDR3 has 17 residues.

A few counts support this clonotype. J is TRBJ1-1 and V is TRBV10-3; tentatively, D is TRBD1 (5 bases). V was shortened by 10 bases and J by 6 bases, with 15 bases between the two germline ends. The germline gives CDR1 ENHRY, CDR2 SYGVKD. The CDR3 extends over 12 amino acids. CDR3 nucleotide sequence: TGTGCCAGCAGCAGGTGGGGGTCTGAAGCTTTCTTT. This sequence encodes CASSRWGSEAFF.

Worth noting for this clonotype: Just one base apart from a much larger clone, this may be a read error. V gene TRBV20-1 combines with J gene TRBJ2-7; 11 bases agree with TRBD2. V was clipped by 6 bases and J by 0 bases; unmatched bases: 13. CDR3 length: 17 amino acids. Germline-derived CDR1 and CDR2 are DFQATT and SNEGSKA (reference sequence). The DNA of the CDR3 is TGCAGTGCCTGCACGTTAGGACTAGCGGGCACCTCCTACGAGCAGTACTTC. This gives the protein CSACTLGLAGTSYEQYF.

This clonotype has only one observation. The V call is TRBV20-1, the J call TRBJ1-6, with TRBD1 as a possible D gene (5 bases). Trimming cost V 6 bases and J 1 base, with 16 bases left between them. CDR1 and CDR2 from the germline V gene are DFQATT and SNEGSKA (reference sequence). CDR3 size: 16 residues. CDR3 protein: CSAPDSAGSYNSPLHF. The CDR3 nucleotides read TGCAGTGCGCCAGACAGTGCTGGGTCCTATAATTCACCCCTCCACTTT.

This clonotype was recorded only once. Just one base apart from a much larger clone, this may be a read error. A read error is likely, as this CDR3 ends without the conserved phenylalanine or tryptophan. The V gene is TRBV9, the J gene TRBJ1-1, with D possibly being TRBD1 (6 bases). The CDR3 is 15 residues long. Germline CDR1 is SGDLS and CDR2 is YYNGEE. The V and J ends lost 0 bases and 1 base respectively, with 10 bases between them. The CDR3 sequence: CASSVEGGPNTEAFS. CDR3 coding DNA: TGTGCCAGCAGCGTAGAGGGGGGGCCGAACACTGAAGCTTTCTCT.

In its sample, this clonotype was seen many times. The chain links TRBV7-9 to TRBJ2-6, with a tentative D call TRBD1 (5 bases). Trimming took off 2 bases at V and 0 bases at J, with 8 bases between the two ends. The CDR3 runs to 16 residues. The germline V gene encodes CDR1 SEHNR and CDR2 FQNEAQ (reference sequence). In DNA form, the CDR3 reads TGTGCCAGCAGCTTAAGGGGTAACTCTGGGGCCAACGTCCTGACTTTC. Residues: CASSLRGNSGANVLTF.

The table lists this clonotype with a few counts. The chain links TRBV11-3 to TRBJ1-6, with D possibly being TRBD1 (5 bases). The CDR3 extends over 14 amino acids. Trimming pared 10 bases from V and 7 bases from J, leaving 17 bases between. The germline V gene has CDR1 SGHNT and CDR2 YENEEA. The CDR3 region has the DNA TGTGCCAATCCGGGGCCTGACGAAAATTCACCCCTCCACTTT. It specifies CANPGPDENSPLHF. Variable domain in full (rest from reference TRBV11-3 and TRBJ1-6): EAGVVQSPRYKIIEKKQPVAFWCNPISGHNTLYWYLQNLGQGPELLIRYENEEAVDDSQLPKDRFSAERLKGVDSTLKIQPAELGDSAVYLCANPGPDENSPLHFGNGTRLTVT.

The V call is TRBV6-5, the J call TRBJ1-5, with unresolved D. Deletions cut 7 bases from V and 0 bases from J, with 19 bases between. CDR1 and CDR2 from the germline V gene are MNHEY and SVGAGI. The CDR3 is 17 residues long. Written as DNA, the CDR3 is TGTGCCAGCACCCTGCCCCGGGGTCGAGATAGCAATCAGCCCCAGCATTTT. Encoded protein: CASTLPRGRDSNQPQHF.

V is TRBV25-1 and J is TRBJ1-1, with 9 bases matching TRBD1. Looked up from germline, CDR1 is MGHDK and CDR2 is SYGVNS. Trimming removed 6 bases from V and 3 bases from J; junction bases left unmatched: 8. The CDR3 consists of 15 residues. CDR3 coding DNA: TGTGCCAGCAGCCGCCTACAGGGGGCTCACACTGAAGCTTTCTTT. This sequence encodes CASSRLQGAHTEAFF.

This clonotype was recorded at least ten times. The CDR3 protein is CASSDRAANTEAFF. In DNA, the CDR3 is TGTGCCAGCAGCGATAGGGCAGCGAACACTGAAGCTTTCTTT. V gene TRBV7-2 combines with J gene TRBJ1-1; D not certain. Germline CDR1 reads SGHTA; CDR2 reads FQGNSA. Trimming shortened V by 5 bases and J by 1 base, and 11 bases separated the two germline ends. This CDR3 spans 14 amino acids.

As for this clonotype: Sequence at one end of the junction differs from germline and may be a read error. This rearrangement joins TRBV7-8 to TRBJ1-2; no firm D call. From germline, CDR1 is SGHVS and CDR2 FQNEAQ. The CDR3 has 16 residues. The CDR3 DNA reads as TGTGCCGGCAGCCAAGATACGCAGCAACCTAACTATGGCTACGCCTTC. This sequence encodes CAGSQDTQQPNYGYAF.

This clonotype was recorded a few times. This chain uses TRBV12-3 or TRBV12-4 with TRBJ2-2; TRBD1 is a possible D gene (8 bases). The CDR3 sequence is 13 residues long. Between the trimmed V and J ends, which lost 7 bases and 7 bases, there was a span of 13 bases. CDR3 loop: CASTGGTGGELFF. CDR3 bases: TGTGCCAGCACCGGGGGGACAGGCGGGGAGCTGTTTTTT.

To note about this clonotype: Compared with germline, one end of the junction differs, possibly owing to a read error. The rearrangement joins TRBV24-1 to TRBJ1-5; TRBD1 matches 8 bases. The CDR3 extends over 15 amino acids. Per the germline V gene, CDR1 is KGHDR and CDR2 is SFDVKD. The chain's CDR3 is CASSEGQGENQPQHF. The CDR3, as DNA: TGCGCCAGCAGTGAAGGACAGGGCGAAAATCAGCCCCAGCATTTT.

This clonotype was counted ten times or more. The chain links TRBV29-1 to TRBJ1-2; the D gene is possibly TRBD1 (5 bases). V was shortened by 7 bases and J by 7 bases, with 13 bases between the two germline ends. CDR1 and CDR2 from the germline V gene are SQVTM and ANQGSEA. This CDR3 spans 11 amino acids. CDR3 DNA sequence: TGCAGCGGGGGGGGATCAGGTGGCTACACCTTC. This encodes CSGGGSGGYTF.

In its sample, this clonotype was seen many times. The V call is TRBV15, the J call TRBJ2-7; D is perhaps TRBD2 (6 bases). The CDR3 spans 17 residues. Germline V gives CDR1 LNHNV, CDR2 YYDKDF (reference sequence). Trimming took off 0 bases at V and 0 bases at J, with 15 bases between the two ends. CDR3 in DNA: TGTGCCACCAGCAGAGATTTGGCTGGCGGGAACTCCTACGAGCAGTACTTC. Translation: CATSRDLAGGNSYEQYF. The whole variable domain, remainder taken from reference TRBV15 and TRBJ2-7, is DAMVIQNPRYQVTQFGKPVTLSCSQTLNHNVMYWYQQKSSQAPKLLFHYYDKDFNNEADTPDNFQSRRPNTSFCFLDIRSPGLGDTAMYLCATSRDLAGGNSYEQYFGPGTRLTVT.

This clonotype was recorded at least ten times. The chain uses TRBV7-2 and TRBJ2-7; D not resolved. Germline CDR1 is SGHTA and CDR2 is FQGNSA. The CDR3 runs 14 residues. Trimming removed 1 base at V and 2 bases at J, with 9 bases between. This chain's CDR3 is CASSLGRKTYEQYF. In DNA form, the CDR3 reads TGTGCCAGCAGCTTAGGACGGAAAACCTACGAGCAGTACTTC.

The gene calls are TRBV2 and TRBJ2-5; D unclear. The CDR3 sequence is 13 residues long. CDR1 is SNHLY and CDR2 is FYNNEI in the germline V gene. CDR3 sequence: CTTQSTLQETQYF. The CDR3 bases are TGTACCACACAGAGCACCCTACAAGAGACCCAGTACTTC.

This clonotype was detected ten times or more. This chain links TRBV11-2 with TRBJ1-1; no reliable D call. The CDR3 extends over 12 amino acids. Germline loops: CDR1 SGHAT, CDR2 FQNNGV. V lost 7 bases to trimming and J lost 11 bases, with 17 bases between them. The CDR3 DNA is TGTGCCAGCATTAACCGGGGTGGGTGGGCTTTCTTT. This gives the protein CASINRGGWAFF.

This clonotype has only a few counts. The chain employs TRBV7-9 and TRBJ2-7; 11 bases fit TRBD2. V was clipped by 5 bases and J by 5 bases; unmatched bases: 5. There are 14 residues in the CDR3. Germline V gene sequence: CDR1 SEHNR, CDR2 FQNEAQ (reference sequence). For the CDR3, the DNA is TGTGCCAGCAGCCCCACTAGCGGGAGCCACGAGCAGTACTTC. Its protein is CASSPTSGSHEQYF.

The rearrangement links TRBV5-1 to TRBJ2-5, with D perhaps matching TRBD2 (7 bases). Germline loops: CDR1 SGHRS, CDR2 YFSETQ. The V and J ends lost 0 bases and 1 base respectively, with 13 bases between them. The length of the CDR3 is 16 residues. This CDR3 is CASSLAIAGAQETQYF. Here the CDR3 DNA reads TGCGCCAGCAGCTTGGCCATCGCGGGGGCCCAAGAGACCCAGTACTTC.

Comment on this clonotype: Since the CDR3 does not end with the conserved phenylalanine or tryptophan, this likely comes from a read error. The DNA is omitted, as the CDR3 cannot be located on it reliably, and the CDR3 follows TCRdb's listing. The chain recombines TRBV29-1 with TRBJ2-5; the table gives TRBD1 as D, unverified against the DNA. Both ends counted, the CDR3 spans 12 residues. CDR1 is SQVTM, CDR2 ANQGSEA, per germline. The CDR3 protein is CSVETFSGPLNT.

This chain connects TRBV10-2 to TRBJ2-7; the D call may be TRBD1 or TRBD2 (6 bases each). Germline V CDR1 and CDR2: WSHSY, SAAADI. V lost 4 bases and J lost 5, with 15 bases in between. The CDR3 runs 14 residues. CDR3 region: CASSGLGGRHEQYF. The CDR3 coding sequence is TGCGCCAGCAGTGGGCTAGGGGGGCGACACGAGCAGTACTTC.

The chain is built from TRBV19 and TRBJ2-6; D gene ambiguous. The CDR3 has 15 amino acids. CDR1 LNHDA and CDR2 SQIVND come from the germline V gene (reference sequence). Trimming removed 6 bases from V and 0 bases from J, with 9 bases in between. CDR3 sequence: CASSHGDSGANVLTF. The DNA of the CDR3 is TGTGCCAGTAGCCACGGAGACTCTGGGGCCAACGTCCTGACTTTC.

This clonotype was seen many times. This rearrangement joins TRBV7-9 to TRBJ1-4, with D possibly matching TRBD1 (5 bases). The CDR3 length is 13 residues. Germline CDR1 and CDR2: SEHNR and FQNEAQ (reference sequence). V shed 6 bases and J shed 8 bases, with 13 bases lying between them. CDR3 protein: CASRPTGQEKLFF. The CDR3 DNA reads TGTGCCAGCAGACCAACAGGTCAGGAAAAACTGTTTTTT.

This chain connects TRBV2 to TRBJ2-3; 11 nucleotides match TRBD2. Trimming cost V 7 bases and J 4 bases; bases outside gene matches: 13. This CDR3 contains 17 residues. In germline, CDR1 is SNHLY, CDR2 FYNNEI. The chain's CDR3 is CASNGASGRTKADTQYF. The CDR3 DNA reads as TGTGCCAGCAACGGGGCTAGCGGGAGGACGAAAGCAGATACGCAGTATTTT.

This clonotype was recorded a few times. CDR3 coding DNA: TGTGCCAGCATCGACAGAAGATATGGCTACACCTTC. Its translation: CASIDRRYGYTF. V gene TRBV28 combines with J gene TRBJ1-2; possible D gene TRBD1, 5 bases. Germline V gene sequence: CDR1 MDHEN, CDR2 SYDVKM. The ends were cut back, 7 bases at V and 5 bases at J, with 11 bases in the middle. The CDR3 contains 12 residues.

This sequence joins TRBV10-3 and TRBJ2-3; D possibly corresponds to TRBD1 (6 bases). Germline CDR1 and CDR2: ENHRY and SYGVKD. V dropped 10 bases and J dropped 3 bases, with 11 bases sitting between them. The CDR3 extends over 12 amino acids. The CDR3 nucleotides read TGTGCCACCGAACAGGGAACAGATACGCAGTATTTT. It encodes CATEQGTDTQYF.

This clonotype was picked up a small number of times. The V and J genes are TRBV2 and TRBJ2-2; 12 bases are shared with TRBD2. Germline CDR1 reads SNHLY; CDR2 reads FYNNEI. The CDR3 extends over 14 amino acids. Trimming removed 5 bases from V and 7 bases from J; junction bases left unmatched: 2. The CDR3 DNA is TGTGCCAGCAGTAGACTAGCGGGAGTCGGGGAGCTGTTTTTT. Translation gives CASSRLAGVGELFF. The complete variable domain, with remaining parts taken from reference TRBV2 and TRBJ2-2, reads EPEVTQTPSHQVTQMGQEVILRCVPISNHLYFYWYRQILGQKVEFLVSFYNNEISEKSEIFDDQFSVERPDGSNFTLKIRSTKLEDSAMYFCASSRLAGVGELFFGEGSRLTVL.

This clonotype was counted a few times. This chain connects TRBV5-1 to TRBJ2-2; possible D gene TRBD2, 5 bases. CDR1 and CDR2 from the germline V gene are SGHRS and YFSETQ. The V end lost 0 bases, the J end lost 3 bases, and 15 bases lay between the germline ends. The CDR3 extends over 17 amino acids. In DNA, the CDR3 is TGCGCCAGCAGCTTGGCCTTCGAGGGCTGGCACACCGGGGAGCTGTTTTTT. Its translation: CASSLAFEGWHTGELFF.

In its sample, this clonotype was seen many times. The chain joins TRBV10-3 to TRBJ1-2; the D is unclear. Germline V CDR1 and CDR2: ENHRY, SYGVKD. The V and J ends lost 0 bases and 8 bases respectively, with 16 bases between them. The CDR3 covers 15 residues. The CDR3 here is CAISESMVGTSGYTF. CDR3 sequence (DNA): TGTGCCATCAGTGAGTCGATGGTGGGAACTAGCGGCTACACCTTC.

This clonotype was observed a handful of times. The chain couples TRBV20-1 to TRBJ2-7, with TRBD1 as a possible D gene (5 bases). Trimming pared 6 bases from V and 5 bases from J, leaving 23 bases between. This CDR3 spans 15 amino acids. Germline V lookup: CDR1 DFQATT, CDR2 SNEGSKA (reference sequence). CDR3 loop: CSASDRGRVLDEQYF. CDR3 nucleotide sequence: TGCAGTGCGTCAGATAGGGGTAGGGTGTTGGACGAGCAGTACTTC.

Points on this clonotype: Mismatch with germline at one junction end may stem from a read error. The chain employs TRBV2 and TRBJ1-1; TRBD1 matches at 11 bases. The CDR3 consists of 16 residues. Germline loops: CDR1 SNHLY, CDR2 FYNNEI. The CDR3 DNA is TGTGCAAGCAGCAGTGGGACAGGGGGGATGAACACTGAAGCTTTCTTT. Its translation is CASSSGTGGMNTEAFF.